Detailed here is one T cell receptor (beta chain). The data belong to a study of blood T cell repertoires in COVID-19. Germline trimming cut 2 bases from V and 2 bases from J; bases unmatched to any gene: 7. CDR1 and CDR2 from the germline V gene are MNHEY and SVGEGT. This CDR3 region has 16 residues. Sequencing was performed with immunoSEQ multiplex PCR; in TCRdb, only in-frame clones are kept and a portion is missing. Altogether more than 250,000 clones are present, approximately 83% being singletons, with the ten largest covering around 2.1%. V usage is TRBV6-2 or TRBV6-3 and J usage is TRBJ2-5; 8 bases are a match to TRBD2. The sequenced material came from peripheral blood. The TCR was taken from a woman aged 25 to 39 who had recovered from COVID-19. The CDR3 sequence is CASSYSGSEGQETQYF. CDR3 nucleotides: TGTGCCAGCAGTTACAGCGGGAGTGAGGGTCAAGAGACCCAGTACTTC.